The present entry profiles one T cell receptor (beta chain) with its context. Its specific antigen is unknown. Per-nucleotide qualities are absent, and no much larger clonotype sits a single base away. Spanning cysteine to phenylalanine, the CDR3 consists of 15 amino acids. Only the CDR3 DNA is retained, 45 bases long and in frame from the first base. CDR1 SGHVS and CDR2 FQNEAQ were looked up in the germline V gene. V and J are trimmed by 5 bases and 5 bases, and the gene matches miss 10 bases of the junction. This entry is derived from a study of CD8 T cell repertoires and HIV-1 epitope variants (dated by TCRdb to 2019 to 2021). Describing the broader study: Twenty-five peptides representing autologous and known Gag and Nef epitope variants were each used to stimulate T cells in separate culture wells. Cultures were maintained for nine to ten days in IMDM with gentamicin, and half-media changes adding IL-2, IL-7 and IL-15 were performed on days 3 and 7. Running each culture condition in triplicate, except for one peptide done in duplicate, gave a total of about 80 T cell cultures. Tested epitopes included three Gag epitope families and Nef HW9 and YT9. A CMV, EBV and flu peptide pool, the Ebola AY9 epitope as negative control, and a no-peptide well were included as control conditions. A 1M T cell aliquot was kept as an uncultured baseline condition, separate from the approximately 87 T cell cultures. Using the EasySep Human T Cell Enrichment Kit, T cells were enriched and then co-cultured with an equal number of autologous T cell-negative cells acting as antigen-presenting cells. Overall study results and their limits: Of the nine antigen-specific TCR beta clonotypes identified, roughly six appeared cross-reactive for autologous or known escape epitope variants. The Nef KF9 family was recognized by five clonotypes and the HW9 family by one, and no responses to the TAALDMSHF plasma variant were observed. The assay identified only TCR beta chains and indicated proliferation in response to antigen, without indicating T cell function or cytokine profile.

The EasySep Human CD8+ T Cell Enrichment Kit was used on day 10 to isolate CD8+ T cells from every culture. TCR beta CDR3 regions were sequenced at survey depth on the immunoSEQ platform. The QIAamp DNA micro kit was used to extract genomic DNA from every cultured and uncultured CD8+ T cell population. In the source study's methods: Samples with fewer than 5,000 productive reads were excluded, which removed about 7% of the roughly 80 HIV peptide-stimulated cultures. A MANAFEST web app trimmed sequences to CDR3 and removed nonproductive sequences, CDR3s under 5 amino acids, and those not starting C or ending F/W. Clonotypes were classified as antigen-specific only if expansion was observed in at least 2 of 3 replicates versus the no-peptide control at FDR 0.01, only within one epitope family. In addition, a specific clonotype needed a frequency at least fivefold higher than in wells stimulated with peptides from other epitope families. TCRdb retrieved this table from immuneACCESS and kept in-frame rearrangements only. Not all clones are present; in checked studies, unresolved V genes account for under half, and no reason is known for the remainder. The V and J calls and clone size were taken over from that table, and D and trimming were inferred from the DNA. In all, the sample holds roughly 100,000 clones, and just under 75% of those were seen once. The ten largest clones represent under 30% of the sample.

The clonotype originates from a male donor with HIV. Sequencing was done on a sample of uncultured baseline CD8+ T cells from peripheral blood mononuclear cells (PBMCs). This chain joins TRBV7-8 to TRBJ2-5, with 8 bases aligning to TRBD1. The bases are TGTGCCAGCAGCCCTATGAGGACAGGGACTGAGACCCAGTACTTC. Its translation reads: CASSPMRTGTETQYF. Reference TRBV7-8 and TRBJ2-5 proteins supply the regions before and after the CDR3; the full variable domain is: GAGVSQSPRYKVAKRGQDVALRCDPISGHVSLFWYQQALGQGPEFLTYFQNEAQLDKSGLPSDRFFAERPEGSVSTLKIQRTQQEDSAVYLCASSPMRTGTETQYFGPGTRLLVL.